One and the same sample provided the 19 T cell receptor beta chains below, sequenced in a study of siplizumab effects on memory and regulatory T cells (dated by TCRdb to the late 2010s). Library method: the immunoSEQ multiplex PCR assay. TCRdb provides this immuneACCESS table in a form limited to in-frame rearrangements. Some clones are lacking; in checked studies, under half of them reflect an unresolved V gene, and why the rest are absent is not known. This sample is represented by fewer than 85,000 clones; 87% of them were singletons. Of the sample, over 1.5% falls within the top ten clones. The sequencing sample was made of Tregs sorted from blood. These receptors originate from a human donor in good health.

CDR3 residues: CASSPSGGSNYEQYF. Here the CDR3 DNA reads TGTGCCAGCAGTCCCTCGGGGGGGAGTAACTACGAGCAGTACTTC. V gene TRBV6-5 combines with J gene TRBJ2-7; 8 nucleotides agree with TRBD2. This CDR3 is 15 amino acids long. Trimming at V came to 5 bases and at J to 3 bases, leaving 9 bases not matched to a gene. Germline CDR1 and CDR2: MNHEY and SVGAGI.

The chain couples TRBV5-5 to TRBJ2-1; D might be TRBD1 (6 bases). Deletions cut 7 bases from V and 8 bases from J, with 10 bases between. The CDR3 is 11 amino acids. Per germline, CDR1 SGHKS and CDR2 YYEKEE (reference sequence). The CDR3 spells CASGQRDEQFF. The CDR3 DNA reads as TGTGCCAGCGGACAGAGGGATGAGCAGTTCTTC.

The chain employs TRBV6-5 and TRBJ1-5; maybe TRBD1 (6 bases). This CDR3 spans 15 amino acids. Germline V gene data show CDR1 as MNHEY and CDR2 as SVGAGI. Between the trimmed V and J ends, which lost 5 bases and 2 bases, there was a span of 13 bases. This CDR3 reads CASSPQGRGNQPQHF. Written as DNA, the CDR3 is TGTGCCAGCAGTCCACAGGGACGGGGCAATCAGCCCCAGCATTTT.

The chain has TRBV6-5 and TRBJ1-1; D not resolved. Germline assignment: CDR1 MNHEY and CDR2 SVGAGI. Trimming took off 0 bases at V and 4 bases at J, with 6 bases between the two ends. This CDR3 contains 13 residues. This CDR3 is CASSYSTSTEAFF. Here the CDR3 DNA reads TGTGCCAGCAGTTACTCGACCAGCACTGAAGCTTTCTTT.

The chain has TRBV6-5 and TRBJ2-1, with TRBD2 matching over 8 bases. Germline lookup yields CDR1 MNHEY and CDR2 SVGAGI. The CDR3 runs to 15 residues. J was trimmed by 7 bases and V by 6 bases; bases with no gene match: 11. The CDR3 bases are TGTGCCAGCAGGCGTCCCGGGACTAGAGAGAATGAGCAGTTCTTC. It codes for CASRRPGTRENEQFF.

This clone was counted once. The CDR3 spells CASRGLTGGYGYTF. The DNA of the CDR3 is TGTGCCAGTAGGGGACTGACAGGGGGCTATGGCTACACCTTC. The gene calls are TRBV19 and TRBJ1-2; 9 nucleotides match TRBD1. Germline CDR1 and CDR2: LNHDA and SQIVND (reference sequence). CDR3 length equals 14 residues. V was clipped by 6 bases and J by 4 bases; unmatched bases: 6.

The genes are TRBV7-9 and TRBJ1-3; D unclear. The CDR3 consists of 16 residues. Germline loops: CDR1 SEHNR, CDR2 FQNEAQ (reference sequence). Trimming cost V 1 base and J 4 bases, with 14 bases left between them. The CDR3 region is CASSLGEGLRGNTIYF. DNA of the CDR3: TGTGCCAGCAGCTTAGGCGAGGGCTTGAGGGGAAACACCATATATTTT. The full variable domain, rest sourced from reference TRBV7-9 and TRBJ1-3, is DTGVSQNPRHKITKRGQNVTFRCDPISEHNRLYWYRQTLGQGPEFLTYFQNEAQLEKSRLLSDRFSAERPKGSFSTLEIQRTEQGDSAMYLCASSLGEGLRGNTIYFGEGSWLTVV.

V is TRBV5-4 and J is TRBJ1-4; D not resolved. This CDR3 is 16 amino acids long. Germline V gives CDR1 SGHNT, CDR2 YYREEE (reference sequence). Trimming stripped 2 bases from V and 1 base from J, with 12 bases between. CDR3 loop: CASSLGAEVTNEKLFF. The CDR3 DNA reads as TGTGCCAGCAGCTTAGGAGCAGAAGTAACTAATGAAAAACTGTTTTTT.

The chain couples TRBV15 to TRBJ1-6; 7 bases map to TRBD1. Germline values: CDR1 LNHNV, CDR2 YYDKDF (reference sequence). The CDR3 covers 16 residues. V lost 5 bases and J lost 8; bases outside the gene matches: 12. CDR3 amino acids: CATSEPRQGPDSPLHF. CDR3 bases: TGTGCCACCAGCGAACCCAGACAGGGCCCTGATTCACCCCTCCACTTT.

The rearrangement links TRBV11-3 to TRBJ2-1; the match to TRBD2 covers 8 bases. The CDR3 covers 16 residues. Germline CDR1 reads SGHNT; CDR2 reads YENEEA. Losses at the gene ends were 0 bases for V and 12 bases for J; bases not matched to a gene: 13. The CDR3 loop is CASSLESLRWAGGQFF. The CDR3 nucleotides are TGTGCCAGCAGCTTAGAGTCCCTTAGATGGGCGGGGGGGCAGTTCTTC.

The V call is TRBV19, the J call TRBJ2-3; 9 bases are shared with TRBD1. Per germline, CDR1 LNHDA and CDR2 SQIVND (reference sequence). This CDR3 has 15 amino acids. The V gene end was trimmed by 9 bases and the J gene end by 3 bases; junction bases not matched to a gene: 10. The CDR3 region is CARGPGTGRTDTQYF. The DNA for the CDR3 is TGTGCCAGAGGCCCCGGGACAGGGAGGACAGATACGCAGTATTTT.

The chain combines TRBV2 with TRBJ2-1; TRBD1 matches 7 bases. Germline V gene data show CDR1 as SNHLY and CDR2 as FYNNEI. The J segment lost 8 bases and the V segment lost 9 bases, leaving 7 bases of the junction unmatched. CDR3 length: 12 residues. The CDR3 spells CASRQGIDEQFF. The CDR3 bases are TGTGCCAGTCGACAGGGAATTGATGAGCAGTTCTTC.

V is TRBV29-1 and J is TRBJ2-1, with D maybe TRBD1 (6 bases). The CDR3 loop spans 13 amino acids. V lost 7 bases, J lost 4 bases, and 14 bases lay in between. CDR1 and CDR2 from the germline V gene are SQVTM and ANQGSEA. This chain's CDR3 is CSANPDRYNEQFF. CDR3 nucleotides: TGCAGCGCCAATCCCGACAGGTACAATGAGCAGTTCTTC.

This sequence joins TRBV23-1 and TRBJ1-1; D perhaps matches TRBD1 (6 bases). TRBV23-1 is known as an ORF, though its function is uncertain. The CDR3 spans 16 residues. V lost 6 bases and J lost 3, with 20 bases in between. The CDR3, as DNA: TGCGCCAGCAGCCTCCTTTGGGACACCAAACACACTGAAGCTTTCTTT. It yields the protein CASSLLWDTKHTEAFF.

The gene calls are TRBV2 and TRBJ2-7, with D perhaps matching TRBD1 (6 bases). The germline CDR1 and CDR2 sequences are SNHLY and FYNNEI. The CDR3 has 14 residues. V lost 6 bases and J lost 0, with 12 bases in between. The CDR3 region has the DNA TGTGCCAGCAGGCCACAGGGCTACTCCTACGAGCAGTACTTC. It codes for CASRPQGYSYEQYF.

The genes are TRBV6-5 and TRBJ1-4; a weak D match, TRBD1 (6 bases). The CDR3 sequence is 13 residues long. The germline V gene has CDR1 MNHEY and CDR2 SVGAGI. Between the trimmed V and J ends, which lost 10 bases and 10 bases, there was a span of 19 bases. The CDR3 DNA reads as TGTGCCACCCAGGGGTTCCTTGCGGGAAAACTGTTTTTT. It codes for CATQGFLAGKLFF.

The chain combines TRBV6-5 with TRBJ2-1; D is possibly TRBD2 (7 bases). Germline V gives CDR1 MNHEY, CDR2 SVGAGI. This CDR3 has 13 amino acids. V lost 6 bases, J lost 12 bases, and 18 bases lay in between. CDR3 protein: CASSSGGALGQFF. The CDR3 nucleotides are TGTGCCAGCAGCTCGGGGGGCGCCCTGGGGCAGTTCTTC.

The chain links TRBV5-1 to TRBJ2-5, with 8 bases identical to TRBD2. CDR3 length: 17 residues. V dropped 0 bases and J dropped 4; count of bases not matched to a gene: 11. Per germline, CDR1 SGHRS and CDR2 YFSETQ. The CDR3 bases are TGCGCCAGCAGCTTGGCCCTAGGCGCGGGGGGAACAGAGACCCAGTACTTC. Translated: CASSLALGAGGTETQYF.

This clone was picked up a small number of times. The chain joins TRBV6-1 to TRBJ1-2, with 7 bases matching TRBD1. V lost 6 bases, J lost 1 base, and 8 bases stayed unmatched. Germline CDR1 reads MNHNS; CDR2 reads SASEGT. The CDR3 consists of 15 residues. As DNA, the CDR3 is TGTGCCAGCAGAGGGGGCGAATGGGATAACTATGGCTACACCTTC. Residues: CASRGGEWDNYGYTF.